This entry lists 16 T cell receptor beta chains sequenced from one sample in a study of CD8 T cells in Susac syndrome. Random hexamers served to reverse transcribe about 0.5 to 1 ug RNA. MiXCR was run by TCRdb on the immunoSEQ multiplex PCR reads, yielding one entry per CDR3 protein. Among about 130,000 distinct CDR3 sequences listed, around 94% were seen once. The sequencing sample was made of CD8+ T cells from PBMCs. The receptors come from a human donor with Susac syndrome.

This clonotype has a single count. The chain has TRBV5-6 and TRBJ1-1; D call uncertain. The CDR3 length is 15 residues. The ends were cut back, 0 bases at V and 1 base at J, with 10 bases in the middle. The germline V gene has CDR1 SGHDT and CDR2 YYEEEE. CDR3 residues: CASSLDTAGNTEAFF. In DNA, the CDR3 is TGTGCCAGCAGCTTGGATACAGCGGGGAACACTGAAGCTTTCTTT.

The rearrangement uses TRBV29-1 and TRBJ2-6; D gene ambiguous. Germline V gene data show CDR1 as SQVTM and CDR2 as ANQGSEA. This CDR3 is 15 amino acids long. With 1 base removed from V and 1 base from J, the gap between germline ends came to 8 bases. CDR3 protein: CSVEGERSGANVLTF. The CDR3 bases are TGCAGCGTTGAAGGAGAACGATCTGGGGCCAACGTCCTGACTTTC.

The genes are TRBV9 and TRBJ1-3; a weak D match, TRBD1 (5 bases). V dropped 0 bases and J dropped 0 bases, with 7 bases sitting between them. In germline, CDR1 is SGDLS, CDR2 YYNGEE. There are 15 residues in the CDR3. The CDR3 is CASSVGDSSGNTIYF. The DNA for the CDR3 is TGTGCCAGCAGCGTAGGTGACAGCTCTGGAAACACCATATATTTT.

The chain's CDR3 is CASSTRPPAGNTDTQYF. The DNA for the CDR3 is TGTGCCAGCAGCACCAGGCCCCCAGCGGGGAACACAGATACGCAGTATTTT. The chain has TRBV9 and TRBJ2-3; 7 positions match TRBD2. CDR1 is SGDLS, CDR2 YYNGEE, per germline. CDR3 length: 17 amino acids. Trimming took 4 bases from V and 2 from J; bases not matched to a gene: 13.

The chain couples TRBV20-1 to TRBJ1-2; tentatively, D is TRBD1 (5 bases). The CDR3 is 12 residues long. CDR1 DFQATT and CDR2 SNEGSKA come from the germline V gene (reference sequence). V was cut by 6 bases and J by 12 bases, with 20 bases left in between. This CDR3 reads CSAPDQGAAHTF. CDR3 nucleotide sequence: TGCAGTGCCCCCGATCAAGGGGCAGCGCACACCTTC.

The V and J genes are TRBV4-3 and TRBJ2-7; D perhaps matches TRBD2 (6 bases). The CDR3 is 15 amino acids. Trimming shortened V by 3 bases and J by 5 bases, and 17 bases separated the two germline ends. Germline CDR1 is LGHNA and CDR2 is YSLEER. The CDR3 here is CASSQAGRTLDEQYF. The CDR3 DNA follows: TGCGCCAGCAGCCAGGCGGGACGGACCCTAGACGAGCAGTACTTC.

This clonotype occurred once. The chain has TRBV29-1 and TRBJ2-1; perhaps TRBD1 as D (6 bases). This CDR3 is built from 15 residues. Germline V gene data show CDR1 as SQVTM and CDR2 as ANQGSEA. V was pared by 3 bases and J by 0 bases, with 12 bases between. CDR3 DNA sequence: TGCAGCGTTGAGTCGACAGGACCCTCCTACAATGAGCAGTTCTTC. This gives the protein CSVESTGPSYNEQFF.

The chain links TRBV11-3 to TRBJ2-7; D remains unclear. Trimming removed 4 bases from V and 6 bases from J, with 10 bases in between. The CDR3 is 12 amino acids. Looked up from germline, CDR1 is SGHNT and CDR2 is YENEEA. The CDR3 protein is CASSSALGEQYF. In nucleotides, the CDR3 is TGTGCCAGCAGCTCAGCCCTGGGCGAGCAGTACTTC.

The V and J genes are TRBV7-9 and TRBJ2-3, with TRBD2 matching 13 bases. The J segment lost 3 bases and the V segment lost 4 bases, leaving 7 bases of the junction unmatched. Per the germline V gene, CDR1 is SEHNR and CDR2 is FQNEAQ (reference sequence). CDR3 length: 17 amino acids. The CDR3 bases are TGTGCCAGCAGCTCTGGACTAGCGGGGGATTGGACAGATACGCAGTATTTT. It codes for CASSSGLAGDWTDTQYF.

V is TRBV20-1 and J is TRBJ2-5; D might be TRBD1 (5 bases). Germline CDR1 is DFQATT and CDR2 is SNEGSKA (reference sequence). With 3 bases removed from V and 0 bases from J, the gap between germline ends came to 8 bases. The CDR3 totals 13 residues. The CDR3 loop is CSARTAYQETQYF. CDR3 in DNA: TGCAGTGCTAGGACAGCGTACCAAGAGACCCAGTACTTC.

This clonotype came up once. V usage is TRBV7-9 and J usage is TRBJ2-7; D gene unclear. Germline V gene lookup returns CDR1 SEHNR and CDR2 FQNEAQ (reference sequence). This CDR3 region has 14 residues. Deletions cut 6 bases from V and 3 bases from J, with 15 bases between. The CDR3 loop reads CASSSPDGYYEQYF. In nucleotides, the CDR3 is TGTGCCAGCAGTTCTCCGGACGGTTACTACGAGCAGTACTTC.

The chain links TRBV30 to TRBJ2-1, with a weak D call TRBD2 (6 bases). V lost 6 bases to trimming and J lost 0 bases, with 9 bases between them. Germline lookup yields CDR1 GTSNPN and CDR2 SVGIG (reference sequence). The CDR3 contains 13 residues. The CDR3 spells CACGLLSYNEQFF. CDR3 coding DNA: TGTGCCTGTGGACTACTCTCCTACAATGAGCAGTTCTTC.

The J gene is TRBJ1-1, the V gene TRBV20-1; 10 nucleotides line up with TRBD1. CDR1 DFQATT and CDR2 SNEGSKA come from the germline V gene (reference sequence). The length of the CDR3 is 15 residues. The V segment lost 3 bases and the J segment 11 bases; nucleotides outside the gene matches: 15. The CDR3 region is CSASIPGQGFVDAFF. The CDR3 bases are TGCAGTGCTAGCATACCGGGACAGGGGTTCGTGGATGCTTTCTTT.

The V call is TRBV12-3 or TRBV12-4, the J call TRBJ2-5, with TRBD2 identical over 14 bases. V shed 4 bases, J shed 5 bases, and the junction held 9 bases outside the gene matches. This CDR3 region has 17 residues. The CDR3 protein is CASSSWTSGGTRETQYF. CDR3 DNA sequence: TGTGCCAGCAGTTCCTGGACTAGCGGGGGGACGAGGGAGACCCAGTACTTC.

The chain is built from TRBV5-4 and TRBJ1-1; D gene uncertain. Per the germline V gene, CDR1 is SGHNT and CDR2 is YYREEE (reference sequence). The V end was cut by 3 bases, the J end by 10 bases, with 13 bases between. The CDR3 runs to 12 residues. Here the CDR3 reads CASSSLTSVAFF. The CDR3 nucleotides are TGTGCCAGCAGCTCCCTGACTTCGGTAGCTTTCTTT.

This chain links TRBV5-6 with TRBJ2-1; 8 positions agree with TRBD2. Germline assignment: CDR1 SGHDT and CDR2 YYEEEE. With V trimmed by 0 bases and J by 5 bases, 7 bases remained unmatched. The CDR3 consists of 16 residues. CDR3 bases: TGTGCCAGCAGCTTGGGTTTTCGGGAGGGAGACAATGAGCAGTTCTTC. Encoded protein: CASSLGFREGDNEQFF.